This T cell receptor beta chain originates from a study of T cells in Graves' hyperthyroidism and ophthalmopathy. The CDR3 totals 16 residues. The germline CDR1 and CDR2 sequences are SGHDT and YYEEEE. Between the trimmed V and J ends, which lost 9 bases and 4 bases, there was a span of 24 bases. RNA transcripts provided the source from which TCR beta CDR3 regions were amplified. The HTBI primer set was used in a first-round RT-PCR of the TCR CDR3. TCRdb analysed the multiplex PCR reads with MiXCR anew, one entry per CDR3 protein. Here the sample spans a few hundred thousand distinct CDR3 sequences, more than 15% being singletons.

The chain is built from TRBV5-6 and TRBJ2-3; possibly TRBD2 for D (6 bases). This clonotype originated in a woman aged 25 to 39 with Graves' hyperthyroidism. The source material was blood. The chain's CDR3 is CAIRLARGRTPDTQYF. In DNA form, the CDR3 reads TGTGCCATCAGGCTAGCGCGGGGAAGAACCCCAGATACGCAGTATTTT.